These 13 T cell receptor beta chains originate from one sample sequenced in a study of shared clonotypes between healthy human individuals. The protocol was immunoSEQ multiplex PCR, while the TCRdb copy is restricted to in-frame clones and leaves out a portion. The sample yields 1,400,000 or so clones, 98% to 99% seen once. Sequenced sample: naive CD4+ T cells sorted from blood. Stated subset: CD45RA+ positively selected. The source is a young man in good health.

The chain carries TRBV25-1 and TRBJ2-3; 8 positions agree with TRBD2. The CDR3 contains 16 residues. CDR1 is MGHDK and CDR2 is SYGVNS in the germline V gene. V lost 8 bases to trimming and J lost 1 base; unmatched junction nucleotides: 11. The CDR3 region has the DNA TGTGCCAGCCCGAACGGGAGGGCCGGGGGCACAGATACGCAGTATTTT. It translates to CASPNGRAGGTDTQYF.

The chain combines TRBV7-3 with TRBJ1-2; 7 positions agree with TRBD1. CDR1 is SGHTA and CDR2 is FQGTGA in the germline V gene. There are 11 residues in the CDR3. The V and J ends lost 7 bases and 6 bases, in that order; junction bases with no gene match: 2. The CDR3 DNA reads TGTGCCAGCATCAGGGGGAATGGCTACACCTTC. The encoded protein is CASIRGNGYTF.

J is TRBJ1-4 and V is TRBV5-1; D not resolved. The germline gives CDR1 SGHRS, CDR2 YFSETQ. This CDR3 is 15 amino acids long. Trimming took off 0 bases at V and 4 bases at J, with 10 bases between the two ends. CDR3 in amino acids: CASSLAGSSNEKLFF. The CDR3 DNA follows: TGCGCCAGCAGCTTGGCGGGCAGCAGTAATGAAAAACTGTTTTTT.

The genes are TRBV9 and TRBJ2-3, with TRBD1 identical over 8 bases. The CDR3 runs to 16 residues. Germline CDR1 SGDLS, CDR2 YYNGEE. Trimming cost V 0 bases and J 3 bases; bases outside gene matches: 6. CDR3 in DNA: TGTGCCAGCAGCGTAGGATTAAGACAGGGGACAGATACGCAGTATTTT. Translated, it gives CASSVGLRQGTDTQYF.

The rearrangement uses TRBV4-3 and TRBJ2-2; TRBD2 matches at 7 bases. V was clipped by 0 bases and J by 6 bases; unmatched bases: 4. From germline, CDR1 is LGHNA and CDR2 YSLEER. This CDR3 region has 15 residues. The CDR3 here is CASSQEGRGPGELFF. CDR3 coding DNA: TGCGCCAGCAGCCAAGAGGGGAGGGGCCCCGGGGAGCTGTTTTTT.

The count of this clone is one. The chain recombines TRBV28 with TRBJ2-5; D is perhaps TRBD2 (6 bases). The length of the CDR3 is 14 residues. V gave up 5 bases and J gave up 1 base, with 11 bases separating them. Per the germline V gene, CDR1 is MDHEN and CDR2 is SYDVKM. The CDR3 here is CASSSIAVQETQYF. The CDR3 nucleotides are TGTGCCAGCAGTAGCATAGCGGTCCAAGAGACCCAGTACTTC.

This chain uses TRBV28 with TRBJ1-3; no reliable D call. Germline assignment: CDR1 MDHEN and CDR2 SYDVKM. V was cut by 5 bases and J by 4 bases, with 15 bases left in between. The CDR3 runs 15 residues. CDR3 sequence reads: CASSLYLSLGNTIYF. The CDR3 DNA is TGTGCCAGCAGTCTGTACCTCTCGCTAGGAAACACCATATATTTT.

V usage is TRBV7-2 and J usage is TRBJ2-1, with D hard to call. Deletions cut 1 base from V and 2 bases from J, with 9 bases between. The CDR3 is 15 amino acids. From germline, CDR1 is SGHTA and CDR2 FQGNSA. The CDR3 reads CASSLGRYTYNEQFF. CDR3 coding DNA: TGTGCCAGCAGCTTAGGCAGATATACCTACAATGAGCAGTTCTTC.

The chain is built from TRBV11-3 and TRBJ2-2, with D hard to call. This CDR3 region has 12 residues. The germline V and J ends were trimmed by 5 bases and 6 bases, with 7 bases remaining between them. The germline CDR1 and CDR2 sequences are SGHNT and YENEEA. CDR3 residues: CASSHGPGELFF. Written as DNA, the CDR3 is TGTGCCAGCAGCCACGGGCCCGGGGAGCTGTTTTTT. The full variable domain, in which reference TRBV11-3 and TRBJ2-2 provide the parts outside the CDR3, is EAGVVQSPRYKIIEKKQPVAFWCNPISGHNTLYWYLQNLGQGPELLIRYENEEAVDDSQLPKDRFSAERLKGVDSTLKIQPAELGDSAVYLCASSHGPGELFFGEGSRLTVL.

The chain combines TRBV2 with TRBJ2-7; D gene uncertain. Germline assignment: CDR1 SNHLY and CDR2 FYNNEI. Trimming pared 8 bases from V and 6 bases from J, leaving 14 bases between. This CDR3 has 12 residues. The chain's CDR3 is CASEERFPEQYF. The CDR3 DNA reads TGTGCCAGCGAAGAAAGGTTCCCCGAGCAGTACTTC. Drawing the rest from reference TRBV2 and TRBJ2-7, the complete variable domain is EPEVTQTPSHQVTQMGQEVILRCVPISNHLYFYWYRQILGQKVEFLVSFYNNEISEKSEIFDDQFSVERPDGSNFTLKIRSTKLEDSAMYFCASEERFPEQYFGPGTRLTVT.

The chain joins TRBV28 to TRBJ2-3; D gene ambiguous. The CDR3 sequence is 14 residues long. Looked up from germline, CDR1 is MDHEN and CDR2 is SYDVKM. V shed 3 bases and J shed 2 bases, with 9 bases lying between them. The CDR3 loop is CASSFAKLTDTQYF. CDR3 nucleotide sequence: TGTGCCAGCAGTTTCGCCAAGCTCACAGATACGCAGTATTTT.

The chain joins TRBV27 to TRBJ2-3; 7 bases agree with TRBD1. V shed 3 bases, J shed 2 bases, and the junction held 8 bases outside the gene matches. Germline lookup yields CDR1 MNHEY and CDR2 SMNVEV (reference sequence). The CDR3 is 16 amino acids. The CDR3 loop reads CASSFDRVRVTDTQYF. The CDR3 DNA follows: TGTGCCAGCAGTTTCGACAGGGTTCGGGTCACAGATACGCAGTATTTT.

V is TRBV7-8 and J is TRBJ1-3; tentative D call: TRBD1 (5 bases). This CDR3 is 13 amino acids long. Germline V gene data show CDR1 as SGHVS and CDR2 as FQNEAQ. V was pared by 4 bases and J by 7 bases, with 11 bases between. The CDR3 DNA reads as TGTGCCAGCAGCTCGGGGGTCTGGAACACCATATATTTT. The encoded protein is CASSSGVWNTIYF.